This TCR beta chain was identified in a study of T-cell memory formation after mild COVID-19. This clonotype occurred a few times. CDR1 and CDR2 from the germline V gene are LGHDT and YNNKEL (reference sequence). The CDR3 consists of 15 residues. V lost 5 bases, J lost 0 bases, and 12 bases lay in between. TCRdb analysed the 5' RACE reads with MiXCR anew, one entry per CDR3 protein. The sample has 200,000 to 250,000 distinct CDR3 sequences; approximately 30% are singletons. The chain couples TRBV3-1 to TRBJ2-3; no firm D call. Material: PBMCs or a T cell subset sorted from them (not recorded which). The sequence came from an adult woman who had mild COVID-19 (a few samples of this study predate the infection). Cell type and time point are not known. The CDR3 DNA reads TGTGCCAGCAGCTCTATATTGACAAGCACAGATACGCAGTATTTT. Amino acids: CASSSILTSTDTQYF.